A selection of T cell receptor beta chains follows, all from one sample in a study of cytomegalovirus exposure and HLA in healthy donors. Using immunoSEQ multiplex PCR, the repertoire was profiled, and TCRdb retains in-frame clones only, with some absent. The sample contains 100,000 to 150,000 clones, under 85% of which appear only once. Specimen: PBMCs. Receptor source: a human donor in good health. Both conserved end residues are part of each CDR3. Fields, in order: clone size, V gene, J gene, D gene, CDR3 protein, CDR3 DNA. The D gene is left open where the match is weak. Clone size appears in some rows only: once, few, many, or a class for an expanded clone.

>NA|TRBV5-1|TRBJ2-7|NA
CASSLSGTPGSYEQYF
TGCGCCAGCAGCTTGTCCGGGACACCCGGTTCCTACGAGCAGTACTTC
>NA|TRBV28|TRBJ1-4|TRBD1
CASSQTGVGEKLFF
TGTGCCAGCAGCCAGACAGGGGTTGGTGAAAAACTGTTTTTT
>NA|TRBV11-3|TRBJ2-7|NA
CASSLSRGSAYEQYF
TGTGCCAGCAGCTTAAGCCGGGGGTCGGCCTACGAGCAGTACTTC
>NA|TRBV6-5|TRBJ1-6|TRBD1
CASTYGTGGLSPLHF
TGTGCCAGCACTTACGGGACAGGGGGCCTTTCACCCCTCCACTTT
>NA|TRBV5-1|TRBJ2-6|TRBD1
CASSPGQGSSGANVLTF
TGCGCCAGCAGCCCGGGACAGGGGAGCTCTGGGGCCAACGTCCTGACTTTC
>NA|TRBV19|TRBJ2-7|NA
CASSMAFRRAYEQYF
TGTGCCAGTAGTATGGCGTTCCGGAGGGCCTACGAGCAGTACTTC
>NA|TRBV6-5|TRBJ2-2|NA
CASSPPGTSTGELFF
TGTGCCAGCAGCCCGCCAGGGACATCCACCGGGGAGCTGTTTTTT
>NA|TRBV7-9|TRBJ2-7|NA
CASRRGQSEQYF
TGTGCCAGCAGGAGAGGACAGAGCGAGCAGTACTTC
>NA|TRBV29-1|TRBJ1-2|NA
CSVERGVQGRLGYTF
TGCAGCGTTGAACGGGGGGTACAGGGCCGTTTGGGCTACACCTTC
>few|TRBV4-1|TRBJ1-1|NA
CASSQHKNTEAFF
TGCGCCAGCAGTCAACACAAGAACACTGAAGCTTTCTTT
>NA|TRBV27|TRBJ1-5|NA
CASRTGTRPQHF
TGTGCCAGCAGAACAGGGACGAGGCCCCAGCATTTT
>NA|TRBV7-7|TRBJ2-1|NA
CASSLGVGRNNEQFF
TGTGCTAGCAGCTTAGGTGTGGGGCGGAACAATGAGCAGTTCTTC
>NA|TRBV6-5|TRBJ2-5|TRBD2
CASRQTSGEQETQYF
TGTGCCAGCAGACAGACTAGCGGGGAACAAGAGACCCAGTACTTC
>few|TRBV28|TRBJ2-2|TRBD1
CASSLFGTGHFGELFF
TGTGCCAGCAGTTTATTCGGGACAGGGCATTTCGGGGAGCTGTTTTTT
>NA|TRBV6-1|TRBJ2-1|TRBD2
CASSPTSGKWNEQFF
TGTGCCAGCAGTCCGACTAGCGGGAAGTGGAATGAGCAGTTCTTC
>NA|TRBV7-6|TRBJ2-5|TRBD2
CASSLEWGAGGPETQYF
TGTGCCAGCAGCTTAGAGTGGGGAGCGGGAGGGCCGGAGACCCAGTACTTC
>NA|TRBV7-8|TRBJ2-5|NA
CASSLSGSGETQYF
TGTGCCAGCAGCTTATCAGGGTCGGGAGAGACCCAGTACTTC
>NA|TRBV9|TRBJ2-7|TRBD2
CASSLGGTGEQYF
TGTGCCAGCAGCCTCGGGGGGACGGGGGAGCAGTACTTC
>NA|TRBV11-2|TRBJ1-1|NA
CASSLDYLVTEAFF
TGTGCCAGCAGCTTAGATTATCTCGTCACTGAAGCTTTCTTT
>few|TRBV4-1|TRBJ1-1|NA
CASSQILVGHFEAFF
TGCGCCAGCAGCCAAATCTTAGTTGGACATTTTGAAGCTTTCTTT
>NA|TRBV6-5|TRBJ1-6|TRBD1
CASSYSRQGYNSPLHF
TGTGCCAGCAGTTACTCCCGACAGGGCTACAATTCACCCCTCCACTTT
>NA|TRBV2|TRBJ1-5|NA
CASSPGQRVSAPQHF
TGTGCCAGCAGTCCTGGACAGAGGGTTAGTGCGCCCCAGCATTTT
>NA|TRBV6-6|TRBJ2-1|TRBD2
CASGRLAETYNEQFF
TGTGCCAGCGGACGACTAGCGGAAACCTACAATGAGCAGTTCTTC
>NA|TRBV30|TRBJ2-7|NA
CAWSGSQGCDF
TGTGCCTGGAGTGGATCCCAGGGTTGCGACTTC
>once|TRBV6-5|TRBJ2-5|TRBD2
CASSGAGVSETQYF
TGTGCCAGCAGTGGGGCGGGAGTTTCTGAGACCCAGTACTTC
>few|TRBV6-1|TRBJ1-2|NA
CASSEVLNYGYTF
TGTGCCAGCAGTGAAGTCCTTAACTATGGCTACACCTTC
>NA|TRBV19|TRBJ1-2|NA
CASSHREYGYTF
TGTGCCAGTAGTCACAGGGAGTATGGCTACACCTTC
>NA|TRBV13|TRBJ2-1|TRBD2
CASSLTSVNEQFF
TGTGCCAGCAGCTTAACTAGCGTAAATGAGCAGTTCTTC
>few|TRBV7-9|TRBJ2-7|NA
CASSPRLGPSYEQYF
TGTGCCAGCAGCCCCAGACTAGGACCTTCCTACGAGCAGTACTTC
>NA|TRBV7-3|TRBJ2-1|TRBD1
CASSRTGVAGNEQFF
TGTGCCAGCAGCCGTACAGGGGTCGCCGGGAATGAGCAGTTCTTC
>NA|TRBV27|TRBJ2-2|TRBD2
CASSLTGGTGELFF
TGTGCCAGCAGTTTGACCGGGGGGACCGGGGAGCTGTTTTTT
>NA|TRBV28|TRBJ1-4|TRBD1
CASRGTAWNEKLFF
TGTGCCAGCAGAGGGACAGCCTGGAATGAAAAACTGTTTTTT
>NA|TRBV9|TRBJ2-7|TRBD2
CASSVEEQAGADEQYF
TGTGCCAGCAGCGTAGAAGAACAAGCGGGAGCGGACGAGCAGTACTTC
>NA|TRBV20-1|TRBJ1-1|NA
CSARENTEAFF
TGCAGTGCCCGGGAAAACACTGAAGCTTTCTTT
>NA|TRBV28|TRBJ1-1|NA
CASSLSRIRDPEKAEAFF
TGTGCCAGCAGTTTAAGCCGTATCAGAGATCCGGAGAAGGCTGAAGCTTTCTTT
>NA|TRBV15|TRBJ2-1|TRBD2
CATSFGTSLKNEQFF
TGTGCCACCAGCTTCGGGACTAGTTTGAAGAACGAGCAGTTCTTC
>once|TRBV5-5|TRBJ1-5|NA
CASSLLSGIDQPQHF
TGTGCCAGCAGCCTCCTGTCGGGGATCGATCAGCCCCAGCATTTT
>NA|TRBV7-6|TRBJ1-4|NA
CASSPHTTTNEKLFF
TGTGCCAGCAGCCCACACACGACAACTAATGAAAAACTGTTTTTT
>NA|TRBV5-5|TRBJ2-7|NA
CASSLGQYEQYF
TGTGCCAGCAGCTTGGGACAGTACGAGCAGTACTTC
>NA|TRBV29-1|TRBJ1-4|TRBD1
CSVGKPQGGKLFF
TGCAGCGTCGGAAAACCACAGGGGGGAAAACTGTTTTTT
>NA|TRBV7-6|TRBJ1-1|NA
CASSFGGAHENMNTEAFF
TGTGCCAGCAGCTTCGGGGGGGCACATGAAAACATGAACACTGAAGCTTTCTTT